A selection of T cell receptor beta chains follows, all from one sample in a study of beta chain features in type 1 diabetes. Profiled with immunoSEQ multiplex PCR; TCRdb holds only in-frame clones, not every one. The sample holds some 120,000 clones, around 16% seen once. The specimen was central memory CD4+ T cells from blood. These TCRs come from a man younger than 30 with type 1 diabetes. CDR3s include the opening cysteine and the closing phenylalanine or tryptophan. D genes are given only for firm matches. The listing skips clone size in some rows; elsewhere it reads once, few, many or a size class.

D gene | J gene | V gene | clone size | CDR3 DNA | CDR3 protein
. | TRBJ2-1 | TRBV7-2 | many | TGTGCCAGCAGCTTAGGTCCCTCGGATGAGCAGTTCTTC | CASSLGPSDEQFF
TRBD1 | TRBJ2-1 | TRBV11-2 | few | TGTGCCAGCAGCTTAGTACGGCAGGGCAGGGGGCCCCGCAATGAGCAGTTCTTC | CASSLVRQGRGPRNEQFF
. | TRBJ1-5 | TRBV2 | few | TGTGCCAGCAGTGCTACAGGTAGCAATCAGCCCCAGCATTTT | CASSATGSNQPQHF
. | TRBJ2-5 | TRBV29-1 | . | TGCAGCTCATGCAGGGGATACGGGGAAGAGACCCAGTACTTC | CSSCRGYGEETQYF
. | TRBJ2-7 | TRBV1 | . | TGCACCCGCCGGCCAGCGGGAAAAACCTACGAGCAGTACTTC | CTRRPAGKTYEQYF
. | TRBJ2-1 | TRBV28 | few | TGTGCCAGCAGTTTACCTGACACTGGTCGGGACAATGAGCAGTTCTTC | CASSLPDTGRDNEQFF
. | TRBJ2-7 | TRBV13 | many | TGTGCCAGCAGTATTAGATCCTACGAGCAGTACTTC | CASSIRSYEQYF
. | TRBJ2-7 | TRBV7-9 | . | TGTGCCAGCAGCTTCAGGGGAAAATCCTACGAGCAGTACTTC | CASSFRGKSYEQYF
. | TRBJ1-1 | TRBV30 | . | TGTGCCTGGAGACTGGACACGGCAATAGTAGTGAACACTGAAGCTTTCTTT | CAWRLDTAIVVNTEAFF
. | TRBJ1-4 | TRBV10-1 | few | TGCGCCAGCAGTGAGTCCACTGGGGAAAAACTGTTTTTT | CASSESTGEKLFF
TRBD1 | TRBJ1-6 | TRBV7-2 | . | TGTGCCAGCAAAGGACAGGGGATATCACCCCTCCACTTT | CASKGQGISPLHF
. | TRBJ1-2 | TRBV5-1 | many | TGCGCCAGCAGCTTACAGGTATCCCAGAAGTTTGGCTACACCTTC | CASSLQVSQKFGYTF
TRBD1 | TRBJ1-1 | TRBV28 | few | TGTGCCAGCAGCGGCCGACAGGGTGGCGGAGCTTTCTTT | CASSGRQGGGAFF
. | TRBJ1-2 | TRBV4-2 | . | TGTGCCAGCAGCCAAGATGAACAGGTCAACTATGGCTACACCTTC | CASSQDEQVNYGYTF
TRBD2 | TRBJ2-3 | TRBV4-3 | . | TGCGCCAGCAGCCAAGATTCGTCTAGCGGGGTTGGTACGCAGTATTTT | CASSQDSSSGVGTQYF
TRBD1 | TRBJ1-5 | TRBV29-1 | . | TGCAGCGTTGCCGGGACAGGGTATAATCAGCCCCAGCATTTT | CSVAGTGYNQPQHF
TRBD1 | TRBJ2-7 | TRBV30 | few | TGTGCCTGGAGCCCTCCGGGGCAGGGGGCTTACGAGCAGTACTTC | CAWSPPGQGAYEQYF
. | TRBJ1-3 | TRBV29-1 | many | TGCAGCGTTGATAAGGTCTCTGGAAACACCATATATTTT | CSVDKVSGNTIYF
TRBD2 | TRBJ2-7 | TRBV15 | few | TGTGCCACCAGCAGAGAGGCCTTAGCGGGAGGCTCCTACGAGCAGTACTTC | CATSREALAGGSYEQYF
. | TRBJ2-1 | TRBV23-1 | few | TGCGCCAGCTGCTATACTTCACACAATGAGCAGTTCTTC | CASCYTSHNEQFF
. | TRBJ1-2 | TRBV7-2 | . | TGTGCCAGCAGCTTGTCCCCCCGTAACTATGGCTACACCTTC | CASSLSPRNYGYTF
TRBD1 | TRBJ2-7 | TRBV7-2 | . | TGTGCCAGCAGCTTAAGTTCAGGGGGCCTGTACGAGCAGTACTTC | CASSLSSGGLYEQYF
. | TRBJ2-6 | TRBV29-1 | few | TGCAGCGTTGGTCGGACAGCTTCCTCTGGGGCCAACGTCCTGACTTTC | CSVGRTASSGANVLTF
. | TRBJ1-3 | TRBV5-1 | . | TGCGCCAGCAGCTTGGAGGACTCTGGAAACACCATATATTTT | CASSLEDSGNTIYF
. | TRBJ1-2 | TRBV20-1 | . | TGCAGTGCTACCCTTAACTATGGCTACACCTTC | CSATLNYGYTF
. | TRBJ2-5 | TRBV30 | few | TGTGCCTGGGCCACTCGGAACAAAGAGACCCAGTACTTC | CAWATRNKETQYF
TRBD1 | TRBJ1-5 | TRBV7-9 | few | TGTGCCAGCAGCTCGACAGGGTTGGAGCAGCCCCAGCATTTT | CASSSTGLEQPQHF
. | TRBJ2-7 | TRBV30 | . | TGTGCCTGGAGCCGCAGTTCGAGCTCCTACGAGCAGTACTTC | CAWSRSSSSYEQYF
. | TRBJ1-6 | TRBV18 | few | TGTGCCAGCTCACCAGGGTCACCCTCTAATTCACCCCTCCACTTT | CASSPGSPSNSPLHF
. | TRBJ2-5 | TRBV2 | . | TGTGCCAGCCGTTCCAGTGAGACCCAGTACTTC | CASRSSETQYF
TRBD1 | TRBJ1-2 | TRBV10-2 | . | TGCGCCAGCACTGACAGGGAGAGGGATGGCTACACCTTC | CASTDRERDGYTF
. | TRBJ1-3 | TRBV30 | . | TGTGCCTGGAGTGTATCTTCTGGAAACACCATATATTTT | CAWSVSSGNTIYF
TRBD2 | TRBJ2-1 | TRBV10-3 | . | TGTGCCATCAGTGATACTAGAAAGGGACTAGCGGGGGGCAATGAGCAGTTCTTC | CAISDTRKGLAGGNEQFF
TRBD1 | TRBJ2-7 | TRBV2 | . | TGTGCCAGCATCGAGGACAGGGTTGGGTACGAGCAGTACTTC | CASIEDRVGYEQYF
. | TRBJ2-7 | TRBV7-2 | few | TGTGCCAGCAGCTTAGACGGGGGATCCTACGAGCAGTACTTC | CASSLDGGSYEQYF
. | TRBJ2-2 | TRBV11-1 | . | TGTGCCAGCAGCTCCAGACTAGTCAGCACCGGGGAGCTGTTTTTT | CASSSRLVSTGELFF
. | TRBJ1-6 | TRBV9 | . | TGTGCCAGCAGCGTAGAAGGCAGAGGTGACTCACCCCTCCACTTT | CASSVEGRGDSPLHF
. | TRBJ2-1 | TRBV4-3 | . | TGCGCCAGCAGCCAAGACGGGGCGATGCGACGGGGTGAGCAGTTCTTC | CASSQDGAMRRGEQFF
TRBD2 | TRBJ2-1 | TRBV18 | . | TGTGCCAGCTCACCAGCGCTTGGGGGGGTCCGGAACAATGAGCAGTTCTTC | CASSPALGGVRNNEQFF
TRBD2 | TRBJ2-1 | TRBV9 | . | TGTGCCAGCAGCAAGGGACTAGCGGGATTGAATGAGCAGTTCTTC | CASSKGLAGLNEQFF
. | TRBJ2-1 | TRBV5-4 | . | TGTGCCAGCAGCTCCGACTATGAGCAGTTCTTC | CASSSDYEQFF
. | TRBJ1-1 | TRBV7-2 | . | TGTGCCAGCAGCTTATGGCAGAACACTGAAGCTTTCTTT | CASSLWQNTEAFF
. | TRBJ2-7 | TRBV29-1 | few | TGCAGCGTCCAGCCCCGCCTCTACGAGCAGTACTTC | CSVQPRLYEQYF
TRBD1 | TRBJ2-6 | TRBV14 | few | TGTGCCAGCAGCCTTACAGGGGTTGGGGCCAACGTCCTGACTTTC | CASSLTGVGANVLTF
. | TRBJ2-2 | TRBV29-1 | . | TGCAGCGTTACGGGCGGGAATCCCACCGTCGGGGAGCTGTTTTTT | CSVTGGNPTVGELFF
. | TRBJ1-2 | TRBV30 | . | TGTGCCTGGAGAACCTCCGGGACTTATGGCTACACCTTC | CAWRTSGTYGYTF
TRBD1 | TRBJ1-4 | TRBV4-3 | . | TGCGCCAGCAGCCAAAGGACAGGCAGTGCAACTAATGAAAAACTGTTTTTT | CASSQRTGSATNEKLFF
TRBD2 | TRBJ2-7 | TRBV4-1 | . | TGCGCCAGCAGCCAAGATCGAGGACTAGCGAGTGAGCAGTACTTC | CASSQDRGLASEQYF
. | TRBJ1-5 | TRBV15 | . | TGTGCCACCAGCAGAGATGTGAGCGGAGGAGATCCCCAGCATTTT | CATSRDVSGGDPQHF
TRBD2 | TRBJ2-1 | TRBV4-2 | . | TGTGCCAGCAGCCAAGAAGCGGGAGGCCCCTACAATGAGCAGTTCTTC | CASSQEAGGPYNEQFF
. | TRBJ2-3 | TRBV30 | few | TGTGCCTGGTTGGAGGGGCGGACAGATACGCAGTATTTT | CAWLEGRTDTQYF
. | TRBJ2-7 | TRBV7-9 | few | TGTGCCAGCAGCTTAGTCGGGGGACTGGTCTTC | CASSLVGGLVF
. | TRBJ2-5 | TRBV6-1 | . | TGTGCCAGCAGCCCGTCCTGGCAGCAAGAGACCCAGTACTTC | CASSPSWQQETQYF